This T cell receptor beta chain was observed in a study of T cell responses to AZD1222 COVID-19 vaccine. On this clone: Its antigen is undetermined.

Only in-frame clones appear in the TCRdb table, and some are missing; sequencing was by immunoSEQ multiplex PCR. Of just under 150,000 clones listed, 88% were seen once; the top ten hold approximately 5.4%. Study outcomes and limitations: Baseline antibody screening turned up just six or seven seropositive AZD1222 recipients.

In germline, CDR1 is LGHDT, CDR2 YNNKEL (reference sequence). The CDR3 runs 15 residues. V lost 6 bases to trimming and J lost 0 bases, with 12 bases between them. The sequence derives from an adult who received the MenACWY meningococcal vaccine as a control. The V gene is TRBV3-1 (or the pseudogene TRBV3-2), the J gene TRBJ2-1; the D gene is possibly TRBD1 (5 bases). The material was peripheral blood, obtained 28 days after the second dose of the MenACWY control vaccine. CDR3 DNA sequence: TGTGCCAGCAGTTTCGACAGCAGCTCCTACAATGAGCAGTTCTTC. It translates to CASSFDSSSYNEQFF.